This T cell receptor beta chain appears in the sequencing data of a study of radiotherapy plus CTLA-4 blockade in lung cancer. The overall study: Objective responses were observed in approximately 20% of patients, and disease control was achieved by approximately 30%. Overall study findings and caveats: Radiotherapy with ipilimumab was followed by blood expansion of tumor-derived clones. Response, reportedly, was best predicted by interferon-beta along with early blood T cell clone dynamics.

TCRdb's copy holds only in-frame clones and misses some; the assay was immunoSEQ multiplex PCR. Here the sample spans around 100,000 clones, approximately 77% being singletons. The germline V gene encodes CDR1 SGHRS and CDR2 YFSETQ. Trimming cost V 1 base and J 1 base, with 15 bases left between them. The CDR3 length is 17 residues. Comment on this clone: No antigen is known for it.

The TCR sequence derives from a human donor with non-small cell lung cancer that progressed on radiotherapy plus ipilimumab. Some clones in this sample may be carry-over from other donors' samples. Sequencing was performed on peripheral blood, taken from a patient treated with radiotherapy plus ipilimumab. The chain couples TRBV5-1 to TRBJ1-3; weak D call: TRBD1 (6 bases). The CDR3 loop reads CASSLLPQGWSGNTIYF. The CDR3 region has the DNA TGCGCCAGCAGCTTGCTTCCCCAGGGGTGGTCTGGAAACACCATATATTTT.